The entry that follows covers one T cell receptor beta chain sequence. Its antigen is unknown. This entry belongs to a study of cytomegalovirus exposure and HLA in healthy donors. Overall study results and limits: CMV antigen specificity of a few CMV-associated chains was confirmed in vitro.

Generated by immunoSEQ multiplex PCR, the TCRdb table keeps only in-frame clones and is missing some. The top ten hold approximately 6.8% of the sample, which has about 60,000 clones, 85% to 95% seen once. The receptor comes from a woman aged 18-29 years in good health and CMV-seropositive. Material for sequencing was PBMCs.

The CDR3 bases are TGCAGCGTTGGGGTTAGGGGGTTCACAGATACGCAGTATTTT. Its protein product is CSVGVRGFTDTQYF. The J gene is TRBJ2-3, the V gene TRBV29-1; a weak D match, TRBD1 (6 bases). The germline CDR1 and CDR2 sequences are SQVTM and ANQGSEA. V shed 4 bases and J shed 2 bases, with 13 bases lying between them. This CDR3 is built from 14 residues.